These T cell receptor beta chains were read from a single sample in a study of blood T cell repertoires in COVID-19. Assay: immunoSEQ multiplex PCR; the TCRdb copy retains only in-frame clones and omits some. The sample holds approximately 300,000 clones; 92% are singletons and the top ten take approximately 17%. Input material: PBMCs or T cells enriched from blood (not recorded which). All receptors derive from a woman aged 25 to 45 who had recovered from COVID-19. CDR3s include the opening cysteine and the closing phenylalanine or tryptophan. A D gene is named only where the DNA matches it firmly. Clone size appears in some rows only: once, few, many, or a class for an expanded clone.

d_gene,v_gene,j_gene,abundance,CDR3aa,CDR3nt
TRBD2,TRBV11-2,TRBJ2-5,.,CASSMGTSGGGLVETQYF,TGTGCCAGCAGCATGGGGACTAGCGGGGGGGGCCTGGTAGAGACCCAGTACTTC
TRBD1,TRBV3-1/TRBV3-2,TRBJ1-1,.,CASSKTGGSEAFF,TGTGCCAGCAGTAAGACAGGGGGCTCTGAAGCTTTCTTT
TRBD1,TRBV19,TRBJ1-2,.,CASSFLPQGAKGYTF,TGTGCCAGTAGTTTTCTACCCCAGGGGGCGAAAGGCTACACCTTC
.,TRBV18,TRBJ2-1,.,CASSPTGSYNEQFF,TGTGCCAGCTCACCTACAGGGTCCTACAATGAGCAGTTCTTC
.,TRBV19,TRBJ1-5,.,CASSLGLEPQHF,TGTGCCAGTAGCCTCGGGTTGGAGCCCCAGCATTTT
TRBD1,TRBV3-1/TRBV3-2,TRBJ2-4,.,CASSPGQVLAKNIQYF,TGTGCCAGCAGCCCCGGACAGGTCTTAGCCAAAAACATTCAGTACTTC
TRBD2,TRBV5-1,TRBJ2-5,.,CASSRTGTKQSQETQYF,TGCGCCAGCAGCCGCACCGGGACTAAGCAATCTCAAGAGACCCAGTACTTC
TRBD1,TRBV18,TRBJ1-5,.,CASSPSGGGQPQHF,TGTGCCAGCTCACCATCAGGGGGTGGGCAGCCCCAGCATTTT
.,TRBV28,TRBJ1-6,.,CASSSGGLASPLHF,TGTGCCAGCAGTTCGGGCGGGTTGGCGTCACCCCTCCACTTT
TRBD1,TRBV5-1,TRBJ2-3,.,CASSWGTGAASTDTQYF,TGCGCCAGCAGCTGGGGGACAGGGGCCGCCAGCACAGATACGCAGTATTTT
.,TRBV11-2,TRBJ2-3,.,CASSLNNRLATDTQYF,TGTGCCAGCAGCTTAAATAACCGACTGGCCACAGATACGCAGTATTTT
TRBD2,TRBV19,TRBJ2-7,.,CASSHGLAGEYEQYF,TGTGCCAGTAGTCATGGACTAGCGGGAGAGTACGAGCAGTACTTC
TRBD2,TRBV10-3,TRBJ2-5,.,CATRLAGQETQYF,TGTGCCACCCGACTAGCGGGGCAAGAGACCCAGTACTTC
.,TRBV28,TRBJ2-4,.,CASSLDSVAKNIQYF,TGTGCCAGCAGTTTAGACAGTGTAGCCAAAAACATTCAGTACTTC
.,TRBV6-2/TRBV6-3,TRBJ1-5,.,CASSLEGDGQPQHF,TGTGCCAGCAGTTTGGAAGGGGATGGGCAGCCCCAGCATTTT
.,TRBV24-1,TRBJ2-1,once,CATSGRTRSYNEQFF,TGTGCCACCAGTGGAAGGACACGCTCCTACAATGAGCAGTTCTTC
.,TRBV9,TRBJ2-5,.,CASSKSAGRQTQYF,TGTGCCAGCAGCAAATCTGCGGGCAGGCAGACCCAGTACTTC
.,TRBV28,TRBJ1-2,.,CASSFPKYGYTF,TGTGCCAGCAGTTTCCCAAAATATGGCTACACCTTC
.,TRBV7-2,TRBJ1-1,.,CASSLAAGATEAFF,TGTGCCAGCAGCTTAGCGGCGGGGGCCACTGAAGCTTTCTTT
TRBD1,TRBV7-2,TRBJ2-3,.,CASSLVGQGRGADTQYF,TGTGCCAGCAGCTTAGTTGGACAGGGAAGGGGAGCAGATACGCAGTATTTT
.,TRBV7-6,TRBJ2-5,.,CASSLEHQGMETQYF,TGTGCCAGCAGCTTAGAGCACCAGGGGATGGAGACCCAGTACTTC
.,TRBV5-1,TRBJ2-7,.,CASSTVYRANYEQYF,TGCGCCAGCAGCACAGTCTACAGGGCTAACTACGAGCAGTACTTC
.,TRBV12-5,TRBJ1-2,.,CASGLGSLGGYTF,TGTGCTAGTGGTTTGGGGTCACTAGGAGGCTACACCTTC
TRBD1,TRBV12-5,TRBJ1-1,.,CASAVGGQNTEAFF,TGTGCTAGTGCCGTAGGGGGCCAGAACACTGAAGCTTTCTTT
.,TRBV5-4,TRBJ2-7,once,CASSFDTYEQYF,TGTGCCAGCAGCTTTGACACGTACGAGCAGTACTTC
.,TRBV6-5,TRBJ1-2,.,CASSRSPDYRRSYTF,TGTGCCAGCAGCCGTTCCCCAGACTATCGTCGGAGCTACACCTTC